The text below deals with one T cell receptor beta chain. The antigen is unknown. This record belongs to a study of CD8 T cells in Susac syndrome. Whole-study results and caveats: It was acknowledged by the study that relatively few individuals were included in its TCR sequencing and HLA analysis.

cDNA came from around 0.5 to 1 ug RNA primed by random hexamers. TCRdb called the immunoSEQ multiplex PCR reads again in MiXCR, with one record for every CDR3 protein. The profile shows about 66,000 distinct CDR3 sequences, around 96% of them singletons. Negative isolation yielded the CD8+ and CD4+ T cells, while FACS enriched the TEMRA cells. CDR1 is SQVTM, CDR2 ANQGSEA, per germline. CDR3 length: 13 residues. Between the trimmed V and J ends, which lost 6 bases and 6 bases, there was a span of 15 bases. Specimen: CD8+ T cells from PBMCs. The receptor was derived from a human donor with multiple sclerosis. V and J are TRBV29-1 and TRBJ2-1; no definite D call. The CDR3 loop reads CSVVILGGNEQFF. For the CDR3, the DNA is TGCAGCGTGGTTATACTCGGCGGCAATGAGCAGTTCTTC.